These T cell receptor beta chains were read from a single sample in a study of identical twins. TCRdb analysed the 5' RACE reads with MiXCR anew, one entry per CDR3 protein. Here the sample spans approximately 230,000 distinct CDR3 sequences, 5% to 7% being singletons. The sample also formed part of further work on T cells expressing NK-cell markers.

The sequenced sample consisted of CD8+ T cells sorted from blood. All receptors come from a woman younger than 30 in good health. Each CDR3 is given with its conserved first and last residue. Each record gives: clone size, J gene, V gene, CDR3 protein. Size is omitted from some rows. Given values are once, few, many or a class for expanded clones.

size: many
J: TRBJ2-2
V: TRBV11-2
CDR3: CASSFVAAGELFF

size: many
J: TRBJ2-7
V: TRBV29-1
CDR3: CSATGQETYEQYF

size: many
J: TRBJ2-1
V: TRBV29-1
CDR3: CSAYPAGYNEQFF

size: few
J: TRBJ2-7
V: TRBV10-1
CDR3: CASSEGTKIPYEQYF

size: medium-sized
J: TRBJ2-5
V: TRBV6-2/TRBV6-3
CDR3: CASSPGTSSETQYF

size: few
J: TRBJ2-1
V: TRBV5-6
CDR3: CASSEGRDNEQFF

size: few
J: TRBJ2-3
V: TRBV4-3
CDR3: CATGGPGRLQYF

size: .
J: TRBJ2-7
V: TRBV30
CDR3: CAWSPTAVYEQYF

size: few
J: TRBJ1-1
V: TRBV7-9
CDR3: CASSYTAPEAFF

size: few
J: TRBJ2-7
V: TRBV13
CDR3: CASSSGPSNEQYF

size: few
J: TRBJ2-1
V: TRBV15
CDR3: CATSGSLSGGLAWQFF

size: .
J: TRBJ1-2
V: TRBV20-1
CDR3: CSASPGGWGYTF

size: many
J: TRBJ1-4
V: TRBV2
CDR3: CASSDFATNEKLFF

size: many
J: TRBJ1-4
V: TRBV12-3/TRBV12-4
CDR3: CASSLIRGEKLFF

size: many
J: TRBJ2-3
V: TRBV6-1
CDR3: CASSATRTDTQYF

size: few
J: TRBJ2-5
V: TRBV7-8
CDR3: CASSRADLGEETQYF

size: .
J: TRBJ2-7
V: TRBV20-1
CDR3: CSARVPGGTYEQYF

size: .
J: TRBJ2-1
V: TRBV13
CDR3: CASSEGGLAYNEQFF

size: few
J: TRBJ2-1
V: TRBV12-3/TRBV12-4
CDR3: CASTLAGGPYNEQFF

size: few
J: TRBJ2-2
V: TRBV10-3
CDR3: CAITSDRGRGDTGELFF

size: .
J: TRBJ2-5
V: TRBV20-1
CDR3: CSSSNSGGLYSGTQYF

size: many
J: TRBJ2-7
V: TRBV7-2
CDR3: CASSLGAGTGDSYEQYF